This entry describes one T cell receptor (beta chain). Its matching antigen is unknown. Mismatch with germline at one junction end may stem from a read error. These data belong to a study of breast tumors, draining lymph nodes, adjacent tissues. Study-wide results and limits: Findings are consistent with lymph node origin and intratumoral expansion of most tumor T cells. Luminal-like breast cancer showed significantly greater tumor-nontumor repertoire similarity than basal-like breast cancer did. Data only fit, rather than demonstrated, lymph node origin of most tumor T cells.

Samples came from axillary lymph nodes draining the breast cancer. TCRdb independently ran MiXCR on the multiplex PCR reads; one entry per CDR3 protein. Here the sample spans about 180,000 distinct CDR3 sequences, around a third being singletons. In germline, CDR1 is SEHNR, CDR2 FQNEAQ (reference sequence). The CDR3 is 15 amino acids. The chain recombines TRBV7-9 with TRBJ2-5; TRBD1 aligns across 9 bases. The sample was axillary lymph node tissue. The receptor was derived from a female donor with breast cancer. Some clones in this sample may be carry-over from other donors' samples. Written as DNA, the CDR3 is TGTGCCAGCAGCCGCCCGACAGGGGGAGGAGAGACCCAGCACTTC. Its translation: CASSRPTGGGETQHF.